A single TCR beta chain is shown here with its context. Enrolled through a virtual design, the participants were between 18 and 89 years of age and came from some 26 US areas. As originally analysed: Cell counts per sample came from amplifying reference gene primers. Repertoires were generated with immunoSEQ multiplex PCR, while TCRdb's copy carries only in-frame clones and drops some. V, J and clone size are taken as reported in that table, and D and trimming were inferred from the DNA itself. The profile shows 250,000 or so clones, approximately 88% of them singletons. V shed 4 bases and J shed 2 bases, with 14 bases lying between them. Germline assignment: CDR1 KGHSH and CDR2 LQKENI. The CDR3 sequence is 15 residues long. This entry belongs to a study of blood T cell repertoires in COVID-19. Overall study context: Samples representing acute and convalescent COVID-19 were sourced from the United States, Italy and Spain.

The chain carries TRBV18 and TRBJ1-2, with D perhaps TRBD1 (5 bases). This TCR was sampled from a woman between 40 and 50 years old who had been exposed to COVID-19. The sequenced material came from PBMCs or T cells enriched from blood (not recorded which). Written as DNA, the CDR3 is TGTGCCAGCTCACTGACCCGGGGGGAGAACTATGGCTACACCTTC. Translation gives CASSLTRGENYGYTF.